This is a list of T cell receptor beta chains from one sample in a study of shared clonotypes between healthy human individuals. This table comes from immunoSEQ multiplex PCR, and its TCRdb copy is limited to in-frame clones, with some not included. The sample yields approximately 500,000 clones, almost 97% seen once. The sample consisted of naive CD4+ T cells sorted from blood. The source of these receptors is a young woman in good health. CDR3s include the opening cysteine and the closing phenylalanine or tryptophan. A D gene is named only where the DNA matches it firmly. Clone size appears in some rows only: once, few, many, or a class for an expanded clone.

TRBV6-5	TRBJ1-2	NA	13	NA	CASRPGSNYGYTF	TGTGCCAGCAGGCCGGGATCTAACTATGGCTACACCTTC
TRBV11-2	TRBJ2-7	NA	16	NA	CASSPPDGLPSYEQYF	TGTGCCAGCAGCCCCCCGGACGGATTACCTTCCTACGAGCAGTACTTC
TRBV19	TRBJ2-1	NA	19	TRBD2	CASSDPGTSGRRGMGEQFF	TGTGCCAGTAGTGACCCCGGGACTAGCGGGAGGAGGGGGATGGGTGAGCAGTTCTTC
TRBV10-3	TRBJ1-4	NA	14	NA	CAISEGGLDEKLFF	TGTGCCATCAGTGAGGGGGGGTTGGATGAAAAACTGTTTTTT
TRBV5-1	TRBJ2-5	NA	16	TRBD2	CASSRRGLAGGETQYF	TGCGCCAGCAGTCGGAGAGGACTAGCGGGAGGAGAGACCCAGTACTTC
TRBV27	TRBJ1-2	NA	17	TRBD1	CASSFQGQGLENYGYTF	TGTGCCAGCAGTTTTCAGGGACAGGGCCTGGAAAACTATGGCTACACCTTC
TRBV21-1	TRBJ2-4	NA	12	NA	CASSENRDIQYF	TGTGCCAGCAGCGAGAACAGGGATATTCAGTACTTC
TRBV19	TRBJ2-2	NA	15	NA	CASSIGAFVTGELFF	TGTGCCAGTAGTATTGGGGCTTTCGTAACCGGGGAGCTGTTTTTT
TRBV28	TRBJ2-5	NA	16	NA	CASSFVIPQGTKTQYF	TGTGCCAGCAGTTTTGTAATTCCCCAGGGGACAAAGACCCAGTACTTC
TRBV19	TRBJ2-3	NA	17	NA	CASSRSEKIPSTDTQYF	TGTGCCAGTAGCAGGTCAGAGAAGATTCCTAGCACAGATACGCAGTATTTT
TRBV28	TRBJ1-5	NA	12	NA	CASRRGGQPQHF	TGTGCCAGCAGAAGGGGAGGGCAGCCCCAGCATTTT
TRBV7-8	TRBJ2-3	NA	14	NA	CASSPLVYADTQYF	TGTGCCAGCAGCCCTCTTGTGTACGCAGATACGCAGTATTTT
TRBV4-1	TRBJ2-7	NA	16	NA	CASSHSSLANPLEQYF	TGCGCCAGCAGCCACAGTAGTCTAGCGAACCCTTTAGAGCAGTACTTC
TRBV10-3	TRBJ2-3	NA	15	NA	CAISEPLAIADTQYF	TGTGCCATCAGTGAGCCCCTAGCCATCGCAGATACGCAGTATTTT
TRBV2	TRBJ1-3	NA	15	NA	CASSEGFTGGNTIYF	TGTGCCAGCAGTGAAGGGTTTACAGGCGGAAACACCATATATTTT
TRBV18	TRBJ1-4	NA	16	NA	CASSPSIGYTNEKLFF	TGTGCCAGCTCACCATCAATCGGGTATACTAATGAAAAACTGTTTTTT
TRBV5-5	TRBJ2-1	NA	15	TRBD1	CASSPLQGKGGEQFF	TGTGCCAGCAGCCCGCTACAGGGGAAGGGTGGTGAGCAGTTCTTC
TRBV25-1	TRBJ1-1	once	13	NA	CASSEPGGSEAFF	TGTGCCAGCAGTGAACCTGGCGGGTCTGAAGCTTTCTTT
TRBV5-1	TRBJ2-1	once	12	NA	CASSPEYNEQFF	TGCGCCAGCAGCCCCGAATACAATGAGCAGTTCTTC
TRBV7-2	TRBJ2-7	NA	15	NA	CASSLASASSYEQYF	TGTGCCAGCAGCTTAGCCAGCGCCAGCTCCTACGAGCAGTACTTC
TRBV9	TRBJ1-2	NA	15	TRBD1	CASSGNRGRFNGYTF	TGTGCCAGCAGCGGCAACAGGGGGCGGTTCAATGGCTACACCTTC
TRBV10-2	TRBJ2-3	NA	17	NA	CASSEPLWTAGEDTQYF	TGCGCCAGCAGTGAGCCGTTGTGGACGGCAGGGGAGGATACGCAGTATTTT
TRBV6-6	TRBJ2-5	NA	15	NA	CASSSRGREEETQYF	TGTGCCAGCAGTTCCCGCGGCAGGGAGGAAGAGACCCAGTACTTC
TRBV7-6	TRBJ2-2	NA	14	NA	CASSSPGSTGELFF	TGTGCCAGCAGCTCCCCAGGGTCCACCGGGGAGCTGTTTTTT
TRBV4-1	TRBJ2-1	NA	19	TRBD2	CASSPFSVRGRTNYNEQFF	TGCGCCAGCAGCCCTTTCTCAGTACGCGGGAGGACCAACTACAATGAGCAGTTCTTC
TRBV5-1	TRBJ2-7	NA	14	TRBD1	CASSYWDSSYEQYF	TGCGCCAGCAGCTATTGGGACAGCTCCTACGAGCAGTACTTC
TRBV6-1	TRBJ2-7	NA	17	TRBD2	CASSDWGSSGDSYEQYF	TGTGCCAGCAGTGATTGGGGTTCCAGCGGGGACTCCTACGAGCAGTACTTC
TRBV10-3	TRBJ1-1	once	15	NA	CAISDPPGTTYEAFF	TGTGCCATCAGTGATCCCCCCGGGACAACTTATGAAGCTTTCTTT
TRBV7-6	TRBJ2-7	NA	19	TRBD2	CASSLALGTGGQSSYEQYF	TGTGCCAGCAGCTTAGCGCTAGGGACGGGAGGGCAGAGCTCCTACGAGCAGTACTTC
TRBV21-1	TRBJ2-7	NA	16	NA	CASSKPSAGGPYEQYF	TGTGCCAGCAGCAAACCGTCGGCGGGAGGGCCGTACGAGCAGTACTTC
TRBV18	TRBJ2-3	NA	14	NA	CASSPRGRADTQYF	TGTGCCAGCTCACCCCGGGGCCGGGCAGATACGCAGTATTTT
TRBV28	TRBJ2-7	NA	15	TRBD1	CASRGTGRFLYEQYF	TGTGCCAGCAGAGGGACAGGGAGGTTTCTCTACGAGCAGTACTTC
TRBV19	TRBJ1-2	NA	15	TRBD1	CASSIFGDRVQGYTF	TGTGCCAGTAGTATATTCGGAGACAGGGTCCAAGGCTACACCTTC
TRBV7-8	TRBJ1-5	NA	15	NA	CASSSRGGVAQPQHF	TGTGCCAGCAGCTCCCGGGGCGGGGTGGCACAGCCCCAGCATTTT
TRBV5-5	TRBJ2-2	NA	14	NA	CASSFIGETGELFF	TGTGCCAGCAGCTTTATCGGGGAGACCGGGGAGCTGTTTTTT
TRBV27	TRBJ2-1	NA	16	TRBD2	CASSLLASGKHNEQFF	TGTGCCAGCAGTTTATTGGCTAGCGGAAAACACAATGAGCAGTTCTTC
TRBV25-1	TRBJ2-5	NA	13	NA	CASRAGPRETQYF	TGTGCCAGCAGGGCAGGGCCCAGGGAGACCCAGTACTTC
TRBV9	TRBJ1-1	once	15	TRBD1	CASSATGLLNTEAFF	TGTGCCAGCAGCGCGACAGGGCTTCTGAACACTGAAGCTTTCTTT
TRBV10-3	TRBJ2-6	NA	16	NA	CAISAGPISGANVLTF	TGTGCCATCAGTGCAGGCCCTATCTCTGGGGCCAACGTCCTGACTTTC
TRBV19	TRBJ1-3	once	15	NA	CASSTPGVGGNTIYF	TGTGCCAGTAGTACCCCGGGCGTTGGGGGAAACACCATATATTTT
TRBV6-6	TRBJ2-5	NA	14	NA	CASSYSTLKETQYF	TGTGCCAGCAGTTACTCGACCCTTAAAGAGACCCAGTACTTC
TRBV28	TRBJ1-4	NA	13	TRBD1	CASEDRGSEKLFF	TGTGCCAGCGAAGACAGGGGTAGCGAAAAACTGTTTTTT
TRBV6-1	TRBJ2-7	NA	14	TRBD2	CASSRSGETYEQYF	TGTGCCAGCAGTAGAAGCGGGGAGACCTACGAGCAGTACTTC
TRBV15	TRBJ2-7	NA	15	TRBD1	CATSSLGTAIYEQYF	TGTGCCACCAGCTCCTTAGGGACAGCTATATACGAGCAGTACTTC
TRBV27	TRBJ2-7	NA	12	NA	CASSTGTNEQYF	TGTGCCAGCAGTACAGGGACCAACGAGCAGTACTTC
TRBV7-9	TRBJ2-3	NA	13	NA	CASSLTGPNTQYF	TGTGCCAGCAGCTTAACAGGACCAAATACGCAGTATTTT
TRBV5-4	TRBJ2-7	NA	16	NA	CASSLALYGSSYEQYF	TGTGCCAGCAGCTTGGCTTTATACGGGAGCTCCTACGAGCAGTACTTC
TRBV7-9	TRBJ2-2	NA	18	NA	CASSPTGQGLSKARELFF	TGTGCCAGCAGCCCCACCGGCCAGGGACTTTCTAAGGCCAGGGAGCTGTTTTTT
TRBV27	TRBJ2-7	NA	12	TRBD2	CASSLSGTRKYF	TGTGCCAGCAGTTTGTCCGGGACTAGGAAGTACTTC
TRBV5-3	TRBJ2-7	NA	15	TRBD2	CASSPESGRVVEQYF	TGTGCCAGCAGCCCAGAAAGCGGGAGGGTCGTCGAGCAGTACTTC
TRBV5-5	TRBJ2-7	NA	14	TRBD1	CASRRTGGRYEQYF	TGTGCCAGCAGACGAACAGGGGGTAGGTACGAGCAGTACTTC
TRBV19	TRBJ2-7	NA	16	TRBD2	CASSPPRAGGTYEQYF	TGTGCCAGTAGTCCCCCACGAGCGGGAGGGACCTACGAGCAGTACTTC
TRBV2	TRBJ2-7	NA	14	TRBD1	CASRMDRGTYEQYF	TGTGCCAGCAGGATGGACAGGGGGACCTACGAGCAGTACTTC
TRBV19	TRBJ1-5	NA	15	NA	CASSIVGTRDQPQHF	TGTGCCAGTAGTATAGTGGGGACCCGTGATCAGCCCCAGCATTTT
TRBV7-8	TRBJ2-6	once	18	NA	CASSLAPALRSGANVLTF	TGTGCCAGCAGCTTAGCGCCGGCGCTCCGCTCTGGGGCCAACGTCCTGACTTTC
TRBV5-4	TRBJ2-3	NA	14	NA	CASSYTRGADTQYF	TGTGCCAGCAGCTATACCAGGGGCGCAGATACGCAGTATTTT
TRBV5-1	TRBJ1-3	NA	11	NA	CASSLENTIYF	TGCGCCAGCAGCTTAGAAAACACCATATATTTT
TRBV27	TRBJ2-4	NA	14	NA	CASSFLGPANIQYF	TGTGCCAGCAGTTTCTTGGGACCGGCGAACATTCAGTACTTC
TRBV18	TRBJ1-1	NA	14	TRBD1	CASSPRDRGLNAFF	TGTGCCAGCTCACCACGGGACAGGGGCTTGAACGCTTTCTTT
TRBV6-5	TRBJ2-5	NA	14	TRBD2	CASAPGGGAGTQYF	TGTGCCAGCGCCCCCGGGGGGGGAGCGGGGACCCAGTACTTC